The rows below give T cell receptor beta chains drawn from one sample of a study of blood T cell repertoires in COVID-19. Profiled with immunoSEQ multiplex PCR; TCRdb holds only in-frame clones, not every one. In the table there are roughly 340,000 clones, approximately 91% of which are singletons. The specimen was peripheral blood. These receptors originate from a woman between 65 and 79 years old with COVID-19, enrolled during active disease. Both conserved end residues are part of each CDR3. D genes are given only for firm matches. The listing skips clone size in some rows; elsewhere it reads once, few, many or a size class.

J gene | clone size | V gene | D gene | CDR3 protein | CDR3 DNA
TRBJ1-5 | few | TRBV2 | TRBD1 | CASSRDRGRSGNQPQHF | TGTGCCAGCAGCCGGGACAGGGGGCGATCAGGCAATCAGCCCCAGCATTTT
TRBJ1-3 | . | TRBV9 | . | CASSGRESGNTIYF | TGTGCCAGCAGCGGCAGGGAATCCGGAAACACCATATATTTT
TRBJ1-5 | . | TRBV6-6 | TRBD1 | CASSTLDRGDQPQHF | TGTGCCAGCAGCACACTCGACAGGGGCGATCAGCCCCAGCATTTT
TRBJ1-6 | . | TRBV6-5 | . | CASSLQRTNNSPLHF | TGTGCCAGCAGCTTACAGCGGACTAATAATTCACCCCTCCACTTT
TRBJ2-1 | . | TRBV24-1 | . | CATRRRNEQFF | TGTGCCACCAGGCGTCGGAATGAGCAGTTCTTC
TRBJ2-7 | few | TRBV27 | . | CASSSGTRKEQYF | TGTGCCAGCAGTTCCGGTACGCGTAAAGAGCAGTACTTC
TRBJ2-7 | . | TRBV5-4 | TRBD1 | CASRREGTGGTYEQYF | TGTGCCAGCAGACGTGAAGGGACAGGGGGTACCTACGAGCAGTACTTC
TRBJ2-5 | . | TRBV7-2 | TRBD2 | CASSFLPDGGIETQYF | TGTGCCAGCAGCTTTCTCCCAGACGGGGGGATCGAGACCCAGTACTTC
TRBJ1-3 | . | TRBV19 | . | CATQGSGNTIYF | TGTGCCACGCAGGGATCCGGAAACACCATATATTTT
TRBJ1-6 | . | TRBV30 | . | CAWSRRGGYDSPLHF | TGTGCCTGGAGTAGGCGGGGGGGGTACGATTCACCCCTCCACTTT
TRBJ2-6 | . | TRBV9 | . | CASSVDQAGANVLTF | TGTGCCAGCAGCGTAGACCAGGCTGGGGCCAACGTCCTGACTTTC
TRBJ1-1 | . | TRBV25-1 | TRBD1 | CASSEYLGQVGAFF | TGTGCCAGCAGTGAATATCTCGGACAGGTAGGAGCTTTCTTT
TRBJ1-2 | . | TRBV29-1 | . | CSVVSGLPYGYTF | TGCAGCGTTGTGTCGGGACTCCCCTATGGCTACACCTTC
TRBJ1-2 | once | TRBV3-1/TRBV3-2 | TRBD1 | CASSPRQGGQRGYTF | TGTGCCAGCAGCCCCCGCCAAGGGGGCCAACGGGGCTACACCTTC
TRBJ2-5 | . | TRBV7-8 | TRBD1 | CASSSPPTGVEETQYF | TGTGCCAGCAGCTCCCCTCCGACAGGGGTGGAAGAGACCCAGTACTTC
TRBJ2-7 | . | TRBV2 | . | CASSRAGVAYEQYF | TGTGCCAGCAGCCGTGCAGGGGTCGCCTACGAGCAGTACTTC
TRBJ2-1 | . | TRBV27 | . | CASSQGNEQFF | TGTGCCAGCAGCCAGGGGAATGAGCAGTTCTTC
TRBJ1-1 | . | TRBV14 | TRBD1 | CASSLQGAKNTEAFF | TGTGCCAGCAGCCTACAGGGGGCTAAGAACACTGAAGCTTTCTTT
TRBJ1-1 | once | TRBV5-1 | . | CASSYTGNTEAFF | TGCGCCAGCAGTTATACAGGGAACACTGAAGCTTTCTTT
TRBJ2-7 | . | TRBV28 | TRBD1 | CASSPDPGQGFDEQYF | TGTGCCAGCAGTCCTGACCCGGGACAGGGATTCGACGAGCAGTACTTC
TRBJ1-3 | few | TRBV3-1/TRBV3-2 | . | CASTLSTGSGNTIYF | TGTGCCAGCACCTTATCGACAGGCTCTGGAAACACCATATATTTT
TRBJ1-6 | . | TRBV3-1/TRBV3-2 | . | CASSLARNSPLHF | TGTGCCAGCAGCCTCGCGAGGAATTCACCCCTCCACTTT
TRBJ1-1 | many | TRBV15 | . | CATSRDQGWGSEAFF | TGTGCCACCAGCAGAGATCAGGGTTGGGGATCCGAAGCTTTCTTT